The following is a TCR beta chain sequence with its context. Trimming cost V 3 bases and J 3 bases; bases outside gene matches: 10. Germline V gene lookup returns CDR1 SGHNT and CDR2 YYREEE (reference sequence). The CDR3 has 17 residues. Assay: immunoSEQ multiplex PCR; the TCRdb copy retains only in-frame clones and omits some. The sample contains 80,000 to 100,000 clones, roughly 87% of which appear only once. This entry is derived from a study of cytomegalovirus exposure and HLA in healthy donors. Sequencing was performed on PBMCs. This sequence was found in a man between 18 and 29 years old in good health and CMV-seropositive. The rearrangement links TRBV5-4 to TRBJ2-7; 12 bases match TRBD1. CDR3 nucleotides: TGTGCCAGCAGCTCGTCCCGGGACAGGGGGCAAGGCTACGAGCAGTACTTC. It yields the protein CASSSSRDRGQGYEQYF. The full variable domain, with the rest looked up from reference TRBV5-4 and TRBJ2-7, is ETGVTQSPTHLIKTRGQQVTLRCSSQSGHNTVSWYQQALGQGPQFIFQYYREEENGRGNFPPRFSGLQFPNYSSELNVNALELDDSALYLCASSSSRDRGQGYEQYFGPGTRLTVT.